This T cell receptor (beta chain) came from a study of control samples from healthy donors and cancer patients (dated by TCRdb to 2020 to 2021). The trim is 2 bases for V and 0 bases for J, with a gap of 7 bases between the germline ends. Taken from the germline V gene, the CDR1 and CDR2 loops are MNHNS and SASEGT. The CDR3 holds 15 amino acids from the cysteine to the phenylalanine. Only CDR3 DNA remains: 45 bases, in frame from the first base. In the case of this clone: What this receptor recognizes is not known. No much larger clone is present one base from it, and per-base qualities are unavailable.

Libraries came from the immunoSEQ multiplex PCR assay. TCRdb's version of the immuneACCESS table is confined to in-frame rearrangements and falls short of the full clone set. An unresolved V gene accounts for under half of the shortfall where checked; the remainder is of unknown origin. The sample yields some 150,000 clones; 95% to 96% were counted once. In total, the top ten clones hold over 0.9% of the sample. Recombination connected TRBV6-1 to TRBJ2-2, with the D gene not clear enough to name. Sequencing was performed on blood. This sequence was found in a young woman in good health. For the CDR3, the sequence is CASSEITANTGELFF. Read as DNA, the sequence is TGTGCCAGCAGTGAAATTACAGCGAACACCGGGGAGCTGTTTTTT.